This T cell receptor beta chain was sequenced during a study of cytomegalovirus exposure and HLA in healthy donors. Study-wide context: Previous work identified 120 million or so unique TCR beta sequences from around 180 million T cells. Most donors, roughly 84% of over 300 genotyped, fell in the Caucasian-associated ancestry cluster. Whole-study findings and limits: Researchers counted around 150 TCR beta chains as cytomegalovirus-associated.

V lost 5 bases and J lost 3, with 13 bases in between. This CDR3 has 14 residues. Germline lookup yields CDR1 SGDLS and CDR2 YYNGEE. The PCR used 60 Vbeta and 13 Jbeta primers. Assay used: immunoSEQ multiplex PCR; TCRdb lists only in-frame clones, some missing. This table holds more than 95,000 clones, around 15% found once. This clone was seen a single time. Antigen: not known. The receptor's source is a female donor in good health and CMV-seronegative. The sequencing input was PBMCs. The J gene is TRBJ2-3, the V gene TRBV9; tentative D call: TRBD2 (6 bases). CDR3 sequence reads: CASSETRRTDTQYF. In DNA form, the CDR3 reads TGTGCCAGCAGTGAGACTAGGCGAACAGATACGCAGTATTTT.